This is a list of T cell receptor beta chains from one sample in a study of intratumoral heterogeneity in liver cancer. The method was immunoSEQ multiplex PCR; TCRdb's version includes in-frame clones alone and lacks a portion of them. The table includes more than 2,500 clones, 71% detected once. Sequencing used tumor tissue, obtained before any cancer treatment. The receptors were sampled from a woman aged 70 to 79 with hepatocellular carcinoma. CDR3s include the opening cysteine and the closing phenylalanine or tryptophan. D genes are given only for firm matches. Some rows have no size entry. The others give once, few or many, or a class for an expanded clone.

v_call	clone_size	j_call	d_call	cdr3_aa	cdr3_nt
TRBV28	.	TRBJ2-7	.	CASSPYYLSSYEQYF	TGTGCCAGCAGTCCCTACTATCTCTCCTCCTACGAGCAGTACTTC
TRBV29-1	.	TRBJ2-7	TRBD1	CSVLGQVSAYEQYF	TGCAGCGTCCTCGGACAGGTCTCCGCGTACGAGCAGTACTTC
TRBV5-5	.	TRBJ2-1	.	CASSPGLLYNEQFF	TGTGCCAGCAGCCCCGGACTATTATACAATGAGCAGTTCTTC
TRBV7-9	once	TRBJ2-1	TRBD2	CASSKTSGTHRRSYNEQFF	TGTGCCAGCAGCAAGACTAGCGGGACCCACCGACGCTCCTACAATGAGCAGTTCTTC
TRBV15	.	TRBJ1-5	.	CATSRDTQGSWPQHF	TGTGCCACCAGCAGAGATACACAGGGTAGCTGGCCCCAGCATTTT
TRBV2	.	TRBJ2-1	.	CASSEAPSVYNEQFF	TGTGCCAGCAGTGAAGCGCCCAGCGTATACAATGAGCAGTTCTTC
TRBV29-1	.	TRBJ2-5	TRBD1	CSVEMDRGRGETQYF	TGCAGCGTTGAAATGGACAGGGGAAGGGGGGAGACCCAGTACTTC
TRBV14	.	TRBJ2-5	TRBD2	CASSQVTGGGQETQYF	TGTGCCAGCAGCCAAGTAACGGGAGGGGGGCAAGAGACCCAGTACTTC
TRBV18	.	TRBJ2-1	TRBD1	CASSQTGGSYNEQFF	TGTGCCAGCTCGCAGACAGGGGGAAGTTACAATGAGCAGTTCTTC
TRBV4-1	.	TRBJ2-5	.	CASSQEPGTPETQYF	TGCGCCAGCAGCCAAGAGCCCGGTACCCCAGAGACCCAGTACTTC
TRBV5-4	.	TRBJ2-7	TRBD1	CASSPEGAEQYF	TGTGCCAGCAGCCCTGAGGGGGCTGAGCAGTACTTC
TRBV27	few	TRBJ2-1	TRBD2	CASSPGTTYNEQFF	TGTGCCAGCAGTCCCGGGACTACCTACAATGAGCAGTTCTTC
TRBV6-1	.	TRBJ1-5	.	CASSEGFGQRNQPQHF	TGTGCCAGCAGTGAAGGTTTTGGACAGAGAAATCAGCCCCAGCATTTT
TRBV2	once	TRBJ2-2	.	CASSEAHGPNTGELFF	TGTGCCAGCAGTGAAGCGCACGGTCCGAACACCGGGGAGCTGTTTTTT
TRBV21-1	.	TRBJ2-7	.	CASSKAGTYEQYF	TGTGCCAGCAGCAAAGCCGGAACCTACGAGCAGTACTTC
TRBV7-2	few	TRBJ2-2	.	CASSSGIGGTGELFF	TGTGCCAGCAGCTCGGGAATAGGGGGGACCGGGGAGCTGTTTTTT
TRBV5-1	.	TRBJ2-7	TRBD1	CASSLSTGGSYEQYF	TGCGCCAGCAGCTTGTCTACAGGGGGATCCTACGAGCAGTACTTC
TRBV27	few	TRBJ1-6	.	CASSLSPDGNTPLHF	TGTGCCAGCAGTTTATCACCGGACGGAAATACACCCCTCCACTTT
TRBV27	.	TRBJ1-2	.	CASNVGGGAGGYTF	TGTGCCAGCAACGTGGGTGGGGGCGCTGGCGGCTACACCTTC
TRBV15	.	TRBJ2-7	TRBD1	CATSRVRLDRSSREQYF	TGTGCCACCAGCAGAGTCCGATTGGACAGGTCCTCACGCGAGCAGTACTTC
TRBV5-1	.	TRBJ2-7	.	CASSHGGSYEQYF	TGCGCCAGCAGCCACGGCGGATCCTACGAGCAGTACTTC
TRBV2	.	TRBJ2-2	.	CASSEDPLSGLLINTGELFF	TGTGCCAGCAGTGAAGACCCCTTAAGCGGGCTTCTTATTAACACCGGGGAGCTGTTTTTT
TRBV9	.	TRBJ1-1	.	CASSVASRSEAFF	TGTGCCAGCAGCGTAGCAAGCAGGTCTGAAGCTTTCTTT
TRBV29-1	.	TRBJ2-1	TRBD2	CSVEGGGIGNEQFF	TGCAGCGTTGAGGGGGGAGGGATCGGCAATGAGCAGTTCTTC
TRBV3-1/TRBV3-2	.	TRBJ1-1	.	CASSQEGFANTEAFF	TGTGCCAGCAGCCAAGAAGGGTTTGCGAACACTGAAGCTTTCTTT
TRBV29-1	.	TRBJ1-1	.	CSVLTGAEAFF	TGCAGCGTTCTGACAGGCGCTGAAGCTTTCTTT
TRBV6-5	.	TRBJ2-3	TRBD2	CASSYGGRGTDTQYF	TGTGCCAGCAGTTACGGCGGGAGGGGCACAGATACGCAGTATTTT
TRBV6-5	.	TRBJ1-5	TRBD1	CASRPTGGQPQHF	TGTGCCAGCAGGCCGACAGGGGGTCAGCCCCAGCATTTT
TRBV18	few	TRBJ2-3	.	CASSPQGRSDTQYF	TGTGCCAGCTCACCACAGGGGAGGTCAGATACGCAGTATTTT
TRBV15	.	TRBJ2-3	TRBD2	CATSRGGVTDTQYF	TGTGCCACCAGCCGGGGGGGAGTCACAGATACGCAGTATTTT
TRBV2	.	TRBJ2-7	TRBD2	CASRPPAGAGVYEQYF	TGTGCCAGCAGACCTCCAGCGGGAGCTGGAGTCTACGAGCAGTACTTC
TRBV3-1/TRBV3-2	.	TRBJ2-5	.	CASSQDRGSQETQYF	TGTGCCAGCAGCCAAGATCGGGGCAGCCAAGAGACCCAGTACTTC
TRBV7-8	.	TRBJ2-5	.	CASSLTSGETQYF	TGTGCCAGCAGTCTCACCTCTGGGGAGACCCAGTACTTC